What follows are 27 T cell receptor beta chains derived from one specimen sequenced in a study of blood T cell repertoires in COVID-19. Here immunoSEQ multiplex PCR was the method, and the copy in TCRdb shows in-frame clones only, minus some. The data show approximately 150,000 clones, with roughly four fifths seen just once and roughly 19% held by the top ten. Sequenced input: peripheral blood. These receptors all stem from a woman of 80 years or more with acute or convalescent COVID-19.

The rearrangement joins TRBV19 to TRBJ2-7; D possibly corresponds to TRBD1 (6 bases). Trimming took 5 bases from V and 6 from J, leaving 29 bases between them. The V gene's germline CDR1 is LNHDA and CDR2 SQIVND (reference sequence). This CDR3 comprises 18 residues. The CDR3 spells CASSAQRGTGHHPLEQYF. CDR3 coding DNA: TGTGCCAGTAGTGCCCAAAGGGGGACGGGACACCACCCCCTCGAGCAGTACTTC.

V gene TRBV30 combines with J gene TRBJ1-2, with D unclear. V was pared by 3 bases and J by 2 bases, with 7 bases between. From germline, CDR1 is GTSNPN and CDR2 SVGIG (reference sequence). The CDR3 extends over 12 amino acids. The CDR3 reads CAWSGLNYGYTF. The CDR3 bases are TGTGCCTGGAGCGGACTAAACTATGGCTACACCTTC. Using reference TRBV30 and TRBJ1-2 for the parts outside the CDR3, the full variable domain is SQTIHQWPATLVQPVGSPLSLECTVEGTSNPNLYWYRQAAGRGLQLLFYSVGIGQISSEVPQNLSASRPQDRQFILSSKKLLLSDSGFYLCAWSGLNYGYTFGSGTRLTVV.

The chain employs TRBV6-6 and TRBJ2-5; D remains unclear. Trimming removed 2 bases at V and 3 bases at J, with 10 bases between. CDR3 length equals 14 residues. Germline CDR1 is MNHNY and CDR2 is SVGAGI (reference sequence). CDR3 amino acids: CASSYGWSKETQYF. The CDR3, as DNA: TGTGCCAGCAGTTACGGGTGGAGCAAAGAGACCCAGTACTTC.

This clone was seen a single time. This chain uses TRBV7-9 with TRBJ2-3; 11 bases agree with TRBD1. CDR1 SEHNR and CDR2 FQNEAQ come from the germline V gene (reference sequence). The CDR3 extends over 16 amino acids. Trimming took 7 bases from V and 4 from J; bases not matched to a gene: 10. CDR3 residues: CASTTAPGQGADTQYF. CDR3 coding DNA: TGTGCCAGCACCACCGCCCCGGGACAGGGGGCAGATACGCAGTATTTT.

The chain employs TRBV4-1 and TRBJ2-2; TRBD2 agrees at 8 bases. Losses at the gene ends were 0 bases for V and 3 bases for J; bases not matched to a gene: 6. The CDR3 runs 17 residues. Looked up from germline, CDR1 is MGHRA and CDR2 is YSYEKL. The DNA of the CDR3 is TGCGCCAGCAGCCAAGATGCGGGGGGCGCAGACACCGGGGAGCTGTTTTTT. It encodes CASSQDAGGADTGELFF.

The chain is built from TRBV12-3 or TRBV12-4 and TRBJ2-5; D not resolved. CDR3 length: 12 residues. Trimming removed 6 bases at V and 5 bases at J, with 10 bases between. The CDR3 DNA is TGTGCCAGCAGCCGTTTTCGGGAGACCCAGTACTTC. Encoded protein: CASSRFRETQYF.

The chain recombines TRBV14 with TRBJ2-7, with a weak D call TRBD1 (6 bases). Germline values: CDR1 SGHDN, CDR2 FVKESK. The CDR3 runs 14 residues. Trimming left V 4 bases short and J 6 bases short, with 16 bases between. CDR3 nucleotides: TGTGCCAGCAGCCCTTTAATGGGGGCGGGCGAGCAGTACTTC. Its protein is CASSPLMGAGEQYF.

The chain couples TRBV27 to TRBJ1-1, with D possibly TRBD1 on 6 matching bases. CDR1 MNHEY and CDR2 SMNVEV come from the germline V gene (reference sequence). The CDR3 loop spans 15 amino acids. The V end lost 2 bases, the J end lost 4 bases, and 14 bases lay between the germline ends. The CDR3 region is CASSLDTGLATEAFF. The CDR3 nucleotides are TGTGCCAGCAGTTTAGACACAGGGTTGGCCACTGAAGCTTTCTTT.

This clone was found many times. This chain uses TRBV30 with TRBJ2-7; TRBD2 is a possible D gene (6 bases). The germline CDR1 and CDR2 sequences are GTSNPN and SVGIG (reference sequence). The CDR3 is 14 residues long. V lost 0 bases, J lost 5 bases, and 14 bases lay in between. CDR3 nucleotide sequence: TGTGCCTGGAGTGTACAAAGTGGAGGGCACGAGCAGTACTTC. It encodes CAWSVQSGGHEQYF. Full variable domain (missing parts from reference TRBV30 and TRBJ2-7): SQTIHQWPATLVQPVGSPLSLECTVEGTSNPNLYWYRQAAGRGLQLLFYSVGIGQISSEVPQNLSASRPQDRQFILSSKKLLLSDSGFYLCAWSVQSGGHEQYFGPGTRLTVT.

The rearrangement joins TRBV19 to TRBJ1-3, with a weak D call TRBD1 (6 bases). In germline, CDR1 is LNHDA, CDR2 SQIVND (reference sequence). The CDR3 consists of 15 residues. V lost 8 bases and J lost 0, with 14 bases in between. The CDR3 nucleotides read TGTGCCAGTCGCTACCAGGGGAGCTCTGGAAACACCATATATTTT. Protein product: CASRYQGSSGNTIYF.

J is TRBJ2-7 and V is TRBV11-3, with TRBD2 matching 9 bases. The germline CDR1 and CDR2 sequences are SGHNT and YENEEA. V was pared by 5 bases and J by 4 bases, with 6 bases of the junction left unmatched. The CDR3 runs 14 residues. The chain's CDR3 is CASSRSGSGYEQYF. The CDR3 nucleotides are TGTGCCAGCAGCCGTAGCGGGAGCGGGTACGAGCAGTACTTC.

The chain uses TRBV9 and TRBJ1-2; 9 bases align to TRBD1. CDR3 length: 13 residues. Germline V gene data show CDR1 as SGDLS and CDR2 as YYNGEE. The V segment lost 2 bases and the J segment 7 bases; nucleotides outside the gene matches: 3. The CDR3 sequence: CASSVTGGFGYTF. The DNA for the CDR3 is TGTGCCAGCAGCGTGACAGGGGGTTTTGGCTACACCTTC.

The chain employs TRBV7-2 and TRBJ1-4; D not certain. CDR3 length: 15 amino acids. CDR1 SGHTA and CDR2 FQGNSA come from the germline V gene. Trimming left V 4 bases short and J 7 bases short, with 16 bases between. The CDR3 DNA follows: TGTGCCAGCAGCTCACACACCAGTAAACGTGAAAAACTGTTTTTT. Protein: CASSSHTSKREKLFF.

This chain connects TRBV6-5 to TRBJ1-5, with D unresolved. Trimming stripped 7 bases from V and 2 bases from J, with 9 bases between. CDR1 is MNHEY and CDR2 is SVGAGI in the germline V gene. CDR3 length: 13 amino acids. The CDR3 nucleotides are TGTGCCAGCAAAAACATGGGCAATCAGCCCCAGCATTTT. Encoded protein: CASKNMGNQPQHF.

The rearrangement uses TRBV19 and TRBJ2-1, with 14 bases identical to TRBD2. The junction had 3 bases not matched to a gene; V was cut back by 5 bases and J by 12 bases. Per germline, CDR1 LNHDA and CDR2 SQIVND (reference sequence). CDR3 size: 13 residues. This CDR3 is CASSRLAGGRQFF. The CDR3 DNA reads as TGTGCCAGTAGTCGACTAGCGGGAGGGCGGCAGTTCTTC. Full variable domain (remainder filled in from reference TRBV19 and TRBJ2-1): DGGITQSPKYLFRKEGQNVTLSCEQNLNHDAMYWYRQDPGQGLRLIYYSQIVNDFQKGDIAEGYSVSREKKESFPLTVTSAQKNPTAFYLCASSRLAGGRQFFGPGTRLTVL.

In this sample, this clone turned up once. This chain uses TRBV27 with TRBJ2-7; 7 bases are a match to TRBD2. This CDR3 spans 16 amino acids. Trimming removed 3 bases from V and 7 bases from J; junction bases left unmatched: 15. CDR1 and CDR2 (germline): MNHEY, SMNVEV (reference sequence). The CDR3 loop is CASSFGVVTGGGEQYF. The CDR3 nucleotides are TGTGCCAGCAGTTTTGGTGTTGTGACGGGGGGAGGGGAGCAGTACTTC.

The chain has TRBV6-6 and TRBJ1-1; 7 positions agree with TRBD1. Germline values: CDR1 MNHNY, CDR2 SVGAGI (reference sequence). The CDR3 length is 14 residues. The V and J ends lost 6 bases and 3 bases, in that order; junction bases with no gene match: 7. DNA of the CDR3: TGTGCCAGCAGAACAGGGGAAAGATACACTGAAGCTTTCTTT. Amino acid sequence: CASRTGERYTEAFF.

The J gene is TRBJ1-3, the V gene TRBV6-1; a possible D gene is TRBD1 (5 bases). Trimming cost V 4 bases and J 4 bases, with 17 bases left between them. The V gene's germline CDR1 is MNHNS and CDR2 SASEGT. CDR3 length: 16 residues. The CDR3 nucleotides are TGTGCCAGCAGTGTTCAATTGGAGGGGATAGGAAACACCATATATTTT. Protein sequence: CASSVQLEGIGNTIYF.

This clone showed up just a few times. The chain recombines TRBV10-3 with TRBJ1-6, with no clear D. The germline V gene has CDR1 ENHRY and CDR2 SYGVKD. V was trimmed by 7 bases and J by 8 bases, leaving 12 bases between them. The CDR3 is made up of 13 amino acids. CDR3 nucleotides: TGTGCCATCAAGGCGGTGTTCGATTCACCCCTCCACTTT. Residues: CAIKAVFDSPLHF.

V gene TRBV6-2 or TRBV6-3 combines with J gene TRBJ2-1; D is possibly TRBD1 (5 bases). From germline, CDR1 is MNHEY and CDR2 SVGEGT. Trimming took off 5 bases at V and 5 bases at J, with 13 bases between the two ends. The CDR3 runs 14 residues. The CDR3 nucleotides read TGTGCCAGCAGTCTGACAGAGTTTCACAATGAGCAGTTCTTC. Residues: CASSLTEFHNEQFF.

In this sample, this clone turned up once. CDR3 loop: CASSPGTGNYGYTF. The CDR3, as DNA: TGCGCCAGCAGCCCTGGGACAGGGAACTATGGCTACACCTTC. The J gene is TRBJ1-2, the V gene TRBV5-1; 9 positions agree with TRBD1. The CDR3 extends over 14 amino acids. Trimming took 4 bases from V and 2 from J; bases not matched to a gene: 3. CDR1 SGHRS and CDR2 YFSETQ come from the germline V gene.

CDR3 in amino acids: CASSVALSGSSEQYF. The CDR3 coding sequence is TGTGCCAGCAGCGTAGCTCTCAGCGGGAGTTCCGAGCAGTACTTC. V is TRBV9 and J is TRBJ2-7; 8 nucleotides agree with TRBD2. The trim removed 0 bases at V and 6 bases at J, leaving 8 bases unmatched. From germline, CDR1 is SGDLS and CDR2 YYNGEE. The CDR3 extends over 15 amino acids.

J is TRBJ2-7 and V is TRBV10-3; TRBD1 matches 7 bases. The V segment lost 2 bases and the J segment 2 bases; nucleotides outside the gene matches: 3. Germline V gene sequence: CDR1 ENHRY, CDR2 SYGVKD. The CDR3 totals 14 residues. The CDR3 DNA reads TGTGCCATCAGTGAGAGACAGGGTCCCTACGAGCAGTACTTC. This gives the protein CAISERQGPYEQYF.

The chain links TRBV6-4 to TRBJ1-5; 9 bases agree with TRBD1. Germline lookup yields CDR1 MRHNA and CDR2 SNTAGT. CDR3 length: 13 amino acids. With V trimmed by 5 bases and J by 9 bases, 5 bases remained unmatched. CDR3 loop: CASSPDRGRPQHF. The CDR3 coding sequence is TGTGCCAGCAGTCCGGACAGGGGTCGGCCCCAGCATTTT.

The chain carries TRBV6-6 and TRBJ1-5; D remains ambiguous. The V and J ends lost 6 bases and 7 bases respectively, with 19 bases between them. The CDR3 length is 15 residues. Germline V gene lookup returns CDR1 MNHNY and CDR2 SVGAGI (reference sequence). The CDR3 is CASRPRRVEKQPQHF. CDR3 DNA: TGTGCCAGCAGACCCCGGAGGGTGGAGAAGCAGCCCCAGCATTTT.

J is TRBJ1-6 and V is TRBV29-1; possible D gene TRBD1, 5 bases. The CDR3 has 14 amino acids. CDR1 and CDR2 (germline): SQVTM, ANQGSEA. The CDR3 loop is CIRLGGDYNSPLHF. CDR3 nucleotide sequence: TGCATACGACTGGGAGGGGACTATAATTCACCCCTCCACTTT.

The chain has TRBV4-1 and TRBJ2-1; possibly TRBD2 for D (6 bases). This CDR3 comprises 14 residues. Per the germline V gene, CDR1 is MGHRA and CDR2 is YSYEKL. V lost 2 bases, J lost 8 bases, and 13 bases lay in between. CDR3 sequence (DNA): TGCGCCAGCAGCCAACCCTGGGGGGTCGATGAGCAGTTCTTC. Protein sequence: CASSQPWGVDEQFF.